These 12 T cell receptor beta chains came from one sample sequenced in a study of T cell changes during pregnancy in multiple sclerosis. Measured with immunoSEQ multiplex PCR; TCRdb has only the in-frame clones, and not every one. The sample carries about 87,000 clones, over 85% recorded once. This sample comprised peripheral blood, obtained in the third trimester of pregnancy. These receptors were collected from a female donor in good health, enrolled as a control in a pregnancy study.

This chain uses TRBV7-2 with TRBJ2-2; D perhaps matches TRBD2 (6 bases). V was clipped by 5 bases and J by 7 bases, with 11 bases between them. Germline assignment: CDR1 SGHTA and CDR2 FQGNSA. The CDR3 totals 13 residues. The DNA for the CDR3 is TGTGCCAGCAGCCCCTGGACTAACGGGGAGCTGTTTTTT. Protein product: CASSPWTNGELFF.

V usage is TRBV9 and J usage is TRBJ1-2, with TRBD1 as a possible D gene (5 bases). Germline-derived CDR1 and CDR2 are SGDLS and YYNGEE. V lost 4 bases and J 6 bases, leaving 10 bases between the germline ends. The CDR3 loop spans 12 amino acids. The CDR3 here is CASSRGGNGYTF. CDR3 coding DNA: TGTGCCAGCAGCCGGGGGGGGAATGGCTACACCTTC.

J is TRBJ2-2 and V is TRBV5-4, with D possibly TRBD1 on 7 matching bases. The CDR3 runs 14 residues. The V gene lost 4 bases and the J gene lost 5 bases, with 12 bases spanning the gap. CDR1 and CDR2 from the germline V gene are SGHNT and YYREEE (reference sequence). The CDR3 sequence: CASSQTGTTGELFF. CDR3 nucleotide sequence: TGTGCCAGCAGCCAGACAGGGACTACCGGGGAGCTGTTTTTT.

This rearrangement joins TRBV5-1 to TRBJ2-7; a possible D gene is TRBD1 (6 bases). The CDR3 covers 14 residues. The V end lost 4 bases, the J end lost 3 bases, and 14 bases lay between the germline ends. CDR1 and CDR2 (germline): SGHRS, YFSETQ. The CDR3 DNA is TGCGCCAGCAGCCCAGGGGATTCAGTCTACGAGCAGTACTTC. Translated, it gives CASSPGDSVYEQYF.

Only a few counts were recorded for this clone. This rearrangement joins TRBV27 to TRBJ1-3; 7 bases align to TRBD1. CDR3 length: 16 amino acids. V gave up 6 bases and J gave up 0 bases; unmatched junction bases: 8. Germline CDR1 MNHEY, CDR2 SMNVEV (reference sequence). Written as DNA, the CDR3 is TGTGCCAGCAGGGGACTCGGGACAGCCTCTGGAAACACCATATATTTT. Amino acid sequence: CASRGLGTASGNTIYF.

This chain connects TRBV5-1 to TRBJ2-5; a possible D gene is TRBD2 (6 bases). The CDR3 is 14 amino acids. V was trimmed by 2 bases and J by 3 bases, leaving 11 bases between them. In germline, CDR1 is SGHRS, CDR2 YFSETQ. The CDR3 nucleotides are TGCGCCAGCAGCTTTGGAGGGCAGAAAGAGACCCAGTACTTC. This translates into CASSFGGQKETQYF.

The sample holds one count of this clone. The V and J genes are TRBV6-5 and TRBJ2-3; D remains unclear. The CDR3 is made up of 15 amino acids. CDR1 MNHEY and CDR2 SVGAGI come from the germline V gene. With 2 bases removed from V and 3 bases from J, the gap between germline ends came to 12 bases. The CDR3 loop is CASSYTSEATDTQYF. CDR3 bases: TGTGCCAGCAGTTACACTTCAGAGGCTACAGATACGCAGTATTTT.

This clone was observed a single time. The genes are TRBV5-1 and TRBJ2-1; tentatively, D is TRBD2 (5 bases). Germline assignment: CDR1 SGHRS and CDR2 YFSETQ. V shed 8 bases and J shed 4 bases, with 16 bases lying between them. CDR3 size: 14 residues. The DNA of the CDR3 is TGCGCCAGTGAAGCCGGAGGAGGATACAATGAGCAGTTCTTC. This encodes CASEAGGGYNEQFF.

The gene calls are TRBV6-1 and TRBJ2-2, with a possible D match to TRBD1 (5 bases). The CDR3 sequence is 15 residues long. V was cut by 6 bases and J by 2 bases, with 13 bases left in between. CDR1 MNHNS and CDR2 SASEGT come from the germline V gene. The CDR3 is CASSQDISNTGELFF. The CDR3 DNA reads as TGTGCCAGCAGCCAGGACATTTCAAACACCGGGGAGCTGTTTTTT.

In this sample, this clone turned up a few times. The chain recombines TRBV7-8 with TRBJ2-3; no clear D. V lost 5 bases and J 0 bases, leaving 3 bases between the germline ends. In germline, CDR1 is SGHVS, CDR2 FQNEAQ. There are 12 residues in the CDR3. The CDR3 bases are TGTGCCAGCAGCCCGAGCACAGATACGCAGTATTTT. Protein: CASSPSTDTQYF.

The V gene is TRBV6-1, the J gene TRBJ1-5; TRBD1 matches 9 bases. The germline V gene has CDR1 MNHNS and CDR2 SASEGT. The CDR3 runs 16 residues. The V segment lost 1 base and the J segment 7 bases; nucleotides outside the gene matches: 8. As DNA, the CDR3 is TGTGCCAGCAGTGAAGTCACCGGGACAGGGCCCCAGCCCCAGCATTTT. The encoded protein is CASSEVTGTGPQPQHF.

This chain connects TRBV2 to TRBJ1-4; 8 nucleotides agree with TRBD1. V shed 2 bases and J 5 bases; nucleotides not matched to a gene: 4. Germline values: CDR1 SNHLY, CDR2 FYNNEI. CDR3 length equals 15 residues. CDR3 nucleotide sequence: TGTGCCAGCAGTGAACCGGGACAGGCAAATGAAAAACTGTTTTTT. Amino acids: CASSEPGQANEKLFF.